This T cell receptor beta chain is drawn from a study of early T cells in non-severe SARS-CoV-2 infection. Across the study: The sequenced material was bulk RNA from unsorted whole blood, and its chains were unpaired. Overall study results and limits: The study's VDJdb matching favored anti-spike CD8 responses and missed private and CD4 specificities.

V was trimmed by 6 bases and J by 5 bases, leaving 11 bases between them. Germline V lookup: CDR1 MNHNY, CDR2 SVGAGI (reference sequence). The CDR3 covers 14 residues. The sample holds many counts of this clonotype. The antigen remains unidentified. Individual cDNA molecules carried attached unique molecular identifiers. TCRdb reprocessed the 5' RACE reads via MiXCR and lists one record per CDR3 protein. The sample carries some 60,000 distinct CDR3 sequences, roughly 10% recorded once. The specimen sequenced was whole blood. This sequence joins TRBV6-6 and TRBJ1-6, with D uncertain. The clonotype comes from an adult who was a healthcare worker with PCR-confirmed SARS-CoV-2 infection or an uninfected control (not recorded which). CDR3 amino acids: CASRPDPNNSPLHF. Written as DNA, the CDR3 is TGTGCCAGCAGACCAGACCCTAATAATTCACCCCTCCACTTT.